This T cell receptor beta chain was profiled in a study of cytomegalovirus exposure and HLA in healthy donors. PCR used 60 Vbeta primers and 13 Jbeta primers. Generated by immunoSEQ multiplex PCR, the TCRdb table keeps only in-frame clones and is missing some. The profile covers over 130,000 clones, with 70% to 80% appearing a single time and roughly 3.6% taken by the ten largest. Missing from this donor's record is the CMV serostatus. Germline V gene lookup returns CDR1 MNHNS and CDR2 SASEGT. Trimming cost V 7 bases and J 2 bases; bases outside gene matches: 7. The CDR3 is 15 amino acids. Material: PBMCs. The source is a human donor in good health. The genes are TRBV6-1 and TRBJ2-1, with TRBD1 matching 8 bases. The CDR3 region is CASKGQGATYNEQFF. CDR3 sequence (DNA): TGTGCCAGCAAAGGTCAGGGGGCTACCTACAATGAGCAGTTCTTC.